The present T cell receptor beta chain was sequenced within a study of blood T cell repertoires in COVID-19. Whole-study context: The samples span acute and convalescent COVID-19 from the United States, Italy and Spain. PBMCs, B-cell-depleted T cells, or T cells were the source of the cDNA or gDNA that made up the material.

In the source study's methods: Amplifying reference gene primers gave estimates of nucleated cell counts. The data were produced by immunoSEQ multiplex PCR, yet TCRdb's version contains in-frame clones alone and is incomplete. V, J and clone size reflect that table, while D and trimming were determined from the DNA. The sample has about 110,000 clones; around four fifths are singletons. This clone was recorded a few times. CDR1 is MGHRA, CDR2 YSYEKL, per germline. The CDR3 is 17 amino acids. J gave up 0 bases and V 5 bases, and 4 bases lay outside the gene matches. Sequencing input: peripheral blood. The receptor was derived from a woman in her 70s with acute or convalescent COVID-19. This sequence joins TRBV4-1 and TRBJ2-2, with TRBD2 matching over 12 bases. CDR3 bases: TGCGCCAGCAGCTTCAGACTAGCGGGGGCGAACACCGGGGAGCTGTTTTTT. Protein product: CASSFRLAGANTGELFF.